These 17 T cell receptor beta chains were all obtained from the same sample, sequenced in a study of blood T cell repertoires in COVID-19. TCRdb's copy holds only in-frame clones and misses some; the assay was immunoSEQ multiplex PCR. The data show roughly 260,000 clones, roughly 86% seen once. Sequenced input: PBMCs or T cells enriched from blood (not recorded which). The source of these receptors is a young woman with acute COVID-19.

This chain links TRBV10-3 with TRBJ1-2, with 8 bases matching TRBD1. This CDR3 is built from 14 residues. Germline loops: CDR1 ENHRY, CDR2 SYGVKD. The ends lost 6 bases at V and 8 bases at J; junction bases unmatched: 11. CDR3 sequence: CAISLTDREGGYTF. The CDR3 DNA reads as TGTGCCATCAGCCTAACGGACAGGGAAGGCGGCTACACCTTC.

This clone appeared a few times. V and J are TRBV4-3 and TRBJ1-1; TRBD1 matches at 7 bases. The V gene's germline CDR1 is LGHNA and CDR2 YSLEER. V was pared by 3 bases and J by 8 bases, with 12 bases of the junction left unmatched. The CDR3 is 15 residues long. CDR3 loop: CASSQEGQLMVEAFF. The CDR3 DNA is TGCGCCAGCAGCCAGGAGGGACAGTTAATGGTCGAAGCTTTCTTT.

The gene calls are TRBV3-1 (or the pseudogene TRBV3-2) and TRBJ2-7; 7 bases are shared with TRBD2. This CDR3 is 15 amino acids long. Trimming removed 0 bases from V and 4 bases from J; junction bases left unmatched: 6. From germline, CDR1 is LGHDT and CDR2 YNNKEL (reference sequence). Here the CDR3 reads CASSQDGLGQYEQYF. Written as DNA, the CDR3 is TGTGCCAGCAGCCAAGATGGACTAGGACAATACGAGCAGTACTTC.

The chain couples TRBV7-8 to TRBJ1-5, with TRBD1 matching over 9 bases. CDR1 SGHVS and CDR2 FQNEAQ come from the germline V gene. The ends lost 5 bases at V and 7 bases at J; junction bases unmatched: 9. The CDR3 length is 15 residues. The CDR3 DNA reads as TGTGCCAGCAGCGCAAAACAGGGGGCTGGCCAGCCCCAGCATTTT. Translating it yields CASSAKQGAGQPQHF.

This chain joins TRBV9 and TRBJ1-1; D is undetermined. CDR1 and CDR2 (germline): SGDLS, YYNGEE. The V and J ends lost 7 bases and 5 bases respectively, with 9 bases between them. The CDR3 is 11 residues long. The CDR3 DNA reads TGTGCCAGCGCCCGGGGAACTGAAGCTTTCTTT. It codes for CASARGTEAFF.

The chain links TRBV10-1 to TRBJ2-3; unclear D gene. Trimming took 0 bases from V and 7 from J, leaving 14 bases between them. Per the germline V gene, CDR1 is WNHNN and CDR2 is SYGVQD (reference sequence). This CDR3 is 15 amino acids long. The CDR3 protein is CASSESDATRNTQYF. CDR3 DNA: TGCGCCAGCAGTGAGTCCGATGCGACTCGAAATACGCAGTATTTT.

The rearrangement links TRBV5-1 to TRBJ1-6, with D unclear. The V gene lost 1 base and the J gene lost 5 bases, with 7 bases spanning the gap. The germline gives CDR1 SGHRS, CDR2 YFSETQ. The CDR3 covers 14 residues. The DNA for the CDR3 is TGCGCCAGCAGCTTGCCAGGTGATAATTCACCCCTCCACTTT. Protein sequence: CASSLPGDNSPLHF.

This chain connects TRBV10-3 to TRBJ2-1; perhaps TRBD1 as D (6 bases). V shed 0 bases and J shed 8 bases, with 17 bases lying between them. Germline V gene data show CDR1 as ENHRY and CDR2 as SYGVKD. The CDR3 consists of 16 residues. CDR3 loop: CAISESPQGTRDEQFF. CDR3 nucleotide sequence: TGTGCCATCAGTGAGTCCCCACAGGGAACGAGAGATGAGCAGTTCTTC.

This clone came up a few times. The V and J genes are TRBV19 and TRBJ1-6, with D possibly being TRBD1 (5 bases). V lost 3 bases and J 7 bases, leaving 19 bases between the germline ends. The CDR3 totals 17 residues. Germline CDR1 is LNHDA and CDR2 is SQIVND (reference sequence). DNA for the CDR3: TGTGCCAGTAGTATCATGACAGCCAAGGAGACAAATTCACCCCTCCACTTT. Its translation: CASSIMTAKETNSPLHF.

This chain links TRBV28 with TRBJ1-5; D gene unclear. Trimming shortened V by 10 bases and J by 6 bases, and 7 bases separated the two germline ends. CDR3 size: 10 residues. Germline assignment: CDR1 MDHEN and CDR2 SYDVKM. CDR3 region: CATNSQPQHF. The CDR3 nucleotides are TGTGCCACTAATAGTCAGCCCCAGCATTTT.

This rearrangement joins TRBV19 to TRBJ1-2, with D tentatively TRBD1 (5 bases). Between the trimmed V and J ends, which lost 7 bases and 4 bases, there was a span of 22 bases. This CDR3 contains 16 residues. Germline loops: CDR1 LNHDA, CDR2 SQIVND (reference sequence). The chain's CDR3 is CASTPWGFQTRYGYTF. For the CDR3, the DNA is TGTGCCAGTACCCCTTGGGGCTTCCAGACACGCTATGGCTACACCTTC.

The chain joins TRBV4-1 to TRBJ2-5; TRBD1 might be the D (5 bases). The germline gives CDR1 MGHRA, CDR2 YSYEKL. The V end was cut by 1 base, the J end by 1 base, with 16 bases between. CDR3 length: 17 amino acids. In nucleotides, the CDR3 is TGCGCCAGCAGCCAAGGACTGTTCCCCCAGGGCCAAGAGACCCAGTACTTC. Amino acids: CASSQGLFPQGQETQYF.

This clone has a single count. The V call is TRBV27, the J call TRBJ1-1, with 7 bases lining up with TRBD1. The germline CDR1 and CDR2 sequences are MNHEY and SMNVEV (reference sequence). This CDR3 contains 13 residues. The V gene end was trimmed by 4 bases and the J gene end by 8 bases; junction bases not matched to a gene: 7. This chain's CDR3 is CASSYGQAKEAFF. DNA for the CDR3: TGTGCCAGCAGTTACGGACAGGCTAAGGAAGCTTTCTTT.

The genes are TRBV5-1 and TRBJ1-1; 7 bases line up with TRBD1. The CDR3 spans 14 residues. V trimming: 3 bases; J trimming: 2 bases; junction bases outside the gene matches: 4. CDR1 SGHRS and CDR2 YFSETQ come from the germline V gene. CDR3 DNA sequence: TGCGCCAGCAGCTCCGACAGGGCAAACACTGAAGCTTTCTTT. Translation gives CASSSDRANTEAFF.

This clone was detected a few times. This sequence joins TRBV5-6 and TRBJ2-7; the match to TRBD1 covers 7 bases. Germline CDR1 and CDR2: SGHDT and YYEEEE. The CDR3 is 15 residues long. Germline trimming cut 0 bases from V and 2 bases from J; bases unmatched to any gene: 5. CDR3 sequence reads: CASSLGQGWTYEQYF. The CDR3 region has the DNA TGTGCCAGCAGCTTGGGACAGGGATGGACCTACGAGCAGTACTTC. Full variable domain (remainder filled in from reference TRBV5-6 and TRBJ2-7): DAGVTQSPTHLIKTRGQQVTLRCSPKSGHDTVSWYQQALGQGPQFIFQYYEEEERQRGNFPDRFSGHQFPNYSSELNVNALLLGDSALYLCASSLGQGWTYEQYFGPGTRLTVT.

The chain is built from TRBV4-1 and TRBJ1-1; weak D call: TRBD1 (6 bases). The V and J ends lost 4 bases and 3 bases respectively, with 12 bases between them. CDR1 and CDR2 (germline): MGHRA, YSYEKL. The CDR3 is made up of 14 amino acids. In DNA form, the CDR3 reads TGCGCCAGCAGCCTTACAGGGTCCGACACTGAAGCTTTCTTT. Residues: CASSLTGSDTEAFF.

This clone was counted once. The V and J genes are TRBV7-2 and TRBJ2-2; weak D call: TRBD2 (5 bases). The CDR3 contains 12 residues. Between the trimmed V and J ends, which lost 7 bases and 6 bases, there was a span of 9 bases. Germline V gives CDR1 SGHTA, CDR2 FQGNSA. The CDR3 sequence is CASTIGAGELFF. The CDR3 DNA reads TGTGCCAGCACCATCGGGGCCGGGGAGCTGTTTTTT.